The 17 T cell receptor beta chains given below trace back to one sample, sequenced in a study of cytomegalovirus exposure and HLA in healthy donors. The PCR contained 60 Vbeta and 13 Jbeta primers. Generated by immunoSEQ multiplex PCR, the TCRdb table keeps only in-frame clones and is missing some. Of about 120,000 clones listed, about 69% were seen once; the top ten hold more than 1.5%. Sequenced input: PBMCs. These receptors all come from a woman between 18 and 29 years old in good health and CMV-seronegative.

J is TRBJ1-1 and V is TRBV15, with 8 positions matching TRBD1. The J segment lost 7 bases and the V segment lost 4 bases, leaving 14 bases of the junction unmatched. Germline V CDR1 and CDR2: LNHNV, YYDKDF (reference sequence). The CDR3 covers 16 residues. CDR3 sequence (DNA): TGTGCCACCAGCACCTCGGAGACAGGGGAAGTTGATGAAGCTTTCTTT. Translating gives CATSTSETGEVDEAFF.

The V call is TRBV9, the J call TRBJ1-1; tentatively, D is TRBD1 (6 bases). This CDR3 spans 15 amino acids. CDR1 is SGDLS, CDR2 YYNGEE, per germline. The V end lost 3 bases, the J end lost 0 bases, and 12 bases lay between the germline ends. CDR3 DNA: TGTGCCAGCAGCGGAACAGGGAATGTGAACACTGAAGCTTTCTTT. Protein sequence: CASSGTGNVNTEAFF.

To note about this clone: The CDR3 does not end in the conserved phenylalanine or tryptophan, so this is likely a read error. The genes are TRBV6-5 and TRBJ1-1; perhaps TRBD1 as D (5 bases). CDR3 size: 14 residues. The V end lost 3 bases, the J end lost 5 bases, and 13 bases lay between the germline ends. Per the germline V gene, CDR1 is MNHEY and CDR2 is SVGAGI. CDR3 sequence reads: CASSYSMGGTEAFV. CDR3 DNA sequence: TGTGCCAGCAGTTATTCGATGGGGGGGACTGAAGCTTTCGTT.

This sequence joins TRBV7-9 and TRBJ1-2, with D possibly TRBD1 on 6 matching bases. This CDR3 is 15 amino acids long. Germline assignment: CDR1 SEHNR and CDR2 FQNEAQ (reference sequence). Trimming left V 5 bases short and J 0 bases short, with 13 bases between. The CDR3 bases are TGTGCCAGCAGCCCCGGACAGAATCCTAACTATGGCTACACCTTC. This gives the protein CASSPGQNPNYGYTF.

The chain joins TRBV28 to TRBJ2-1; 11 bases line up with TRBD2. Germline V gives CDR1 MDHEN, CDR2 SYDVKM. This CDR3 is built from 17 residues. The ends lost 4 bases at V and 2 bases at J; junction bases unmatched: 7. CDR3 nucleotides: TGTGCCAGCAGTTCTCCCCGACTAGCGGGAACCTACAATGAGCAGTTCTTC. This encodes CASSSPRLAGTYNEQFF.

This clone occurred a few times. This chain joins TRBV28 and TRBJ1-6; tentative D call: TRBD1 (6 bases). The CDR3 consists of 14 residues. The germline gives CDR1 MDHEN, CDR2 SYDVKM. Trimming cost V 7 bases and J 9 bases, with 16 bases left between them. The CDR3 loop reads CASTTGLGFSPLHF. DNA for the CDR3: TGTGCCAGCACCACAGGGCTAGGGTTTTCACCCCTCCACTTT.

The CDR3 nucleotides are TGTGCCAGCAGCCCATACAACTACGAGCAGTACTTC. Residues: CASSPYNYEQYF. The V and J genes are TRBV7-2 and TRBJ2-7, with no clear D. This CDR3 has 12 amino acids. CDR1 SGHTA and CDR2 FQGNSA come from the germline V gene. The V end was cut by 5 bases, the J end by 3 bases, with 8 bases between.

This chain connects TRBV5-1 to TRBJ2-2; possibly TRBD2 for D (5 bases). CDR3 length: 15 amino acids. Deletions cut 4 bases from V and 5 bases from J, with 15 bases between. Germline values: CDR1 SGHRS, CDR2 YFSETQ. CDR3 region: CASSLLRAGTGELFF. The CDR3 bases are TGCGCCAGCAGCCTCCTGCGGGCTGGAACCGGGGAGCTGTTTTTT.

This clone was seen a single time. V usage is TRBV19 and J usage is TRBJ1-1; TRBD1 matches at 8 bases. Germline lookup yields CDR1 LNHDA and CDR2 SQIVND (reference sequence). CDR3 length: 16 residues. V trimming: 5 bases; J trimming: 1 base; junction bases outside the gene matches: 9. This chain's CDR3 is CASSPGQGRQNTEAFF. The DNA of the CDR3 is TGTGCCAGTAGTCCCGGACAGGGCAGGCAGAACACTGAAGCTTTCTTT.

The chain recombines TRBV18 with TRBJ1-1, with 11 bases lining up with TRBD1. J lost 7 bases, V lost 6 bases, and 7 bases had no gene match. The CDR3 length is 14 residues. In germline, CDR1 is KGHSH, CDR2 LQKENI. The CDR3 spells CASSLGQGAIEAFF. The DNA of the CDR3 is TGTGCCAGCTCCCTAGGACAGGGGGCCATTGAAGCTTTCTTT.

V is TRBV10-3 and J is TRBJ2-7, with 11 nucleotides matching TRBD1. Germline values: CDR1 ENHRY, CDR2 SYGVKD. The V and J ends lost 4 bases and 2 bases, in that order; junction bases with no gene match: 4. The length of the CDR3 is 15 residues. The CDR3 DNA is TGTGCCATCAGTGGGTCGGGACAGGGGGCCTACGAGCAGTACTTC. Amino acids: CAISGSGQGAYEQYF.

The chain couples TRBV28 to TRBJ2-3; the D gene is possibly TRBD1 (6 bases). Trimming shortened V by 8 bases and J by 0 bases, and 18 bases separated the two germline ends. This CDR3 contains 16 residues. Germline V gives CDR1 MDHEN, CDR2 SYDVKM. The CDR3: CASSLGRTVSTDTQYF. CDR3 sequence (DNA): TGTGCCAGCTCCTTGGGGCGGACAGTTAGCACAGATACGCAGTATTTT.

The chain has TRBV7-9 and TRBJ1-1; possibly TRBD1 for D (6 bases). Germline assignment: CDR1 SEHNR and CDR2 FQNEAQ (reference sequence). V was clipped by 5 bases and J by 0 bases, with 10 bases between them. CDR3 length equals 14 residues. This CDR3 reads CASSPQGMNTEAFF. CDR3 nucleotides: TGTGCCAGCAGCCCACAGGGTATGAACACTGAAGCTTTCTTT.

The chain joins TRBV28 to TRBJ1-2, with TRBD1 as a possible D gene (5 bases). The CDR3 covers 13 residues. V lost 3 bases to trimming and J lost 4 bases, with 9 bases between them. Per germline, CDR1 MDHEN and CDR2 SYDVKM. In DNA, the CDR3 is TGTGCCAGCAGTTTGGGGCGGAGCTATGGCTACACCTTC. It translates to CASSLGRSYGYTF.

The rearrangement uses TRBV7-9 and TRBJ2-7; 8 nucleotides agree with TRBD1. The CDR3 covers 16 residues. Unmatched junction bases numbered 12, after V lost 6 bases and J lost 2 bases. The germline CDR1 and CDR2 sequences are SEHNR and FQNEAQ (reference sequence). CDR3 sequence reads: CASSPTGTGFTYEQYF. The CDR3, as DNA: TGTGCCAGCAGTCCTACCGGGACAGGATTTACCTACGAGCAGTACTTC.

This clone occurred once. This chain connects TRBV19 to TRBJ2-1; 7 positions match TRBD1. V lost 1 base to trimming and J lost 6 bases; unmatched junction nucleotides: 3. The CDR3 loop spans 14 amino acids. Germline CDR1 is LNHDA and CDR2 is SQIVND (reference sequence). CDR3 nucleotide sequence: TGTGCCAGTAGTATAGCCTCAGGGGGCAATGAGCAGTTCTTC. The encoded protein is CASSIASGGNEQFF.

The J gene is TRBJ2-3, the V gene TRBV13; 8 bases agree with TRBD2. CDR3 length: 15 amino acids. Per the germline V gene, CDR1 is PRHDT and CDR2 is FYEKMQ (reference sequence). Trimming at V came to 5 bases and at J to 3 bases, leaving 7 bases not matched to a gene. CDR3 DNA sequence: TGTGCCAGCAGCCCCCGGGGGGGAAGTACAGATACGCAGTATTTT. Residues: CASSPRGGSTDTQYF.